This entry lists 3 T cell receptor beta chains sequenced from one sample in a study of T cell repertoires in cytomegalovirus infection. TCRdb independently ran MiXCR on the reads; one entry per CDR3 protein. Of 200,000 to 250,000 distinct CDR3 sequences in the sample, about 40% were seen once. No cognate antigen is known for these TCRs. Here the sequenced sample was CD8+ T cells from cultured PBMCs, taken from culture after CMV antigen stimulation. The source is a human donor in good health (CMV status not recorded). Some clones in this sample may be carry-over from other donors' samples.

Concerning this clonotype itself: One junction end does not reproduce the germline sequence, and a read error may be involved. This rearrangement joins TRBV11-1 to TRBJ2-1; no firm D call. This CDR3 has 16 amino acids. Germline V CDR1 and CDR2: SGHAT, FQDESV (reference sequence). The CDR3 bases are TGTGCAAGCAGCTTATTGACTGAAGGTTTTAACAATGAGCAGTTCTTC. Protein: CASSLLTEGFNNEQFF. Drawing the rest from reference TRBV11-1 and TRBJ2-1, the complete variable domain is EAEVAQSPRYKITEKSQAVAFWCDPISGHATLYWYRQILGQGPELLVQFQDESVVDDSQLPKDRFSAERLKGVDSTLKIQPAELGDSAMYLCASSLLTEGFNNEQFFGPGTRLTVL.

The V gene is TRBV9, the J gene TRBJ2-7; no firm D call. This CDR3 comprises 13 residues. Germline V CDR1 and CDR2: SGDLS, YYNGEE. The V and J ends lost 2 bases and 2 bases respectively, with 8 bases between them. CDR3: CASSVDATYEQYF. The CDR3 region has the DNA TGTGCCAGCAGCGTCGACGCTACCTACGAGCAGTACTTC. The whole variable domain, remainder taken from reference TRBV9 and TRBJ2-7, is DSGVTQTPKHLITATGQRVTLRCSPRSGDLSVYWYQQSLDQGLQFLIQYYNGEERAKGNILERFSAQQFPDLHSELNLSSLELGDSALYFCASSVDATYEQYFGPGTRLTVT.

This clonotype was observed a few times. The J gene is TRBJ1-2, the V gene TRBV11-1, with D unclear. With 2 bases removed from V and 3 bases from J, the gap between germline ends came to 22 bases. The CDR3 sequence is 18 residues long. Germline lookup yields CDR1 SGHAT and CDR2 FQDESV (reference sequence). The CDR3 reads CASSLSYEGLPWDYGYTF. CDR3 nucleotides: TGTGCCAGCAGCTTAAGCTACGAGGGCCTGCCGTGGGACTATGGCTACACCTTC. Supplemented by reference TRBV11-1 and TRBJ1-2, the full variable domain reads EAEVAQSPRYKITEKSQAVAFWCDPISGHATLYWYRQILGQGPELLVQFQDESVVDDSQLPKDRFSAERLKGVDSTLKIQPAELGDSAMYLCASSLSYEGLPWDYGYTFGSGTRLTVV.